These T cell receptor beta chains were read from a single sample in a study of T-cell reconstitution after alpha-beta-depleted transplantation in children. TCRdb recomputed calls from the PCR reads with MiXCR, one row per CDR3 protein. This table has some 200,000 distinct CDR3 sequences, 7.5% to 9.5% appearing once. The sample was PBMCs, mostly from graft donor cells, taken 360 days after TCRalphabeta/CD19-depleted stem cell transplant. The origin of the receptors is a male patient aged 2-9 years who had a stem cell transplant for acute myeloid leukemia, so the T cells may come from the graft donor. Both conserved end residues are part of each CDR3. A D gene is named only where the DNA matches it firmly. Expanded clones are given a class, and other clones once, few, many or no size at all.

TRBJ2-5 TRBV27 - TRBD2 TGTGCCAGCAGTTCCCTGACTAGCGGGGGGGCTCAAGAGACCCAGTACTTC CASSSLTSGGAQETQYF
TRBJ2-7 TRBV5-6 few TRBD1 TGTGCCAGCAGCTTAATCGGACAGGGGAGCTACGAGCAGTACTTC CASSLIGQGSYEQYF
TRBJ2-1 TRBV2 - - TGTGCCAGCAGGCCCGGGACCCCCAATGAGCAGTTCTTC CASRPGTPNEQFF
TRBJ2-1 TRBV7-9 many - TGTGCCAGCAGCACGTCGCCAGGATACAATGAGCAGTTCTTC CASSTSPGYNEQFF
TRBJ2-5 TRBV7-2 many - TGTGCCAGCAGCTCCGACAGCCAAGAGACCCAGTACTTC CASSSDSQETQYF
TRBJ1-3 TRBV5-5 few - TGTGCCAGCAGCTTTTCCGGGAACTCTGGAAACACCATATATTTT CASSFSGNSGNTIYF
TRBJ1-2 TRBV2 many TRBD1 TGTGCCAGCAATCCGGGACAGGGGATGACCTATGGCTACACCTTC CASNPGQGMTYGYTF
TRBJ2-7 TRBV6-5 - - TGTGCCAGCACCCCACGGAGGACGATGGGCTACGAGCAGTACTTC CASTPRRTMGYEQYF
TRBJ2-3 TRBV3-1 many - TGTGCCAGCAGCCAAGATGCTCTCCACACAGATACGCAGTATTTT CASSQDALHTDTQYF
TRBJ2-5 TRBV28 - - TGTGCCAGCCGACGGGATGAGACCCAGTACTTC CASRRDETQYF
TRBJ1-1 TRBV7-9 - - TGTGCCAGCAGCCTATATGTAGGGCTCACTGAAGCTTTCTTT CASSLYVGLTEAFF
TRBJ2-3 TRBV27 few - TGTGCCAGCTCCTGGGGGGGGGCCACAGATACGCAGTATTTT CASSWGGATDTQYF
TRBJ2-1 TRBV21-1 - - TGTGCCAGCAGCTCGGGAGCGGACTCCTACAATGAGCAGTTCTTC CASSSGADSYNEQFF
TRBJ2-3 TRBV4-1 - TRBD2 TGCGCCAGCAGCCAAGGGACTAGCGGGGGGCCAGATACGCAGTATTTT CASSQGTSGGPDTQYF
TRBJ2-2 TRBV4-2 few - TGTGCCAGCAAAAGGGCCGGGGAGCTGTTTTTT CASKRAGELFF
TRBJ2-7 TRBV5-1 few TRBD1 TGCGCCAGCAGCGCGGGACAGGGGACCTACGAGCAGTACTTC CASSAGQGTYEQYF
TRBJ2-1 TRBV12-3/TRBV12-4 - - TGTGCCAGCAGTTTAGCGGGCCCCTCAGACAATGAGCAGTTCTTC CASSLAGPSDNEQFF
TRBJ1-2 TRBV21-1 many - TGTGCCAGCAGCCCCATGGGTTCAAACTATGGCTACACCTTC CASSPMGSNYGYTF
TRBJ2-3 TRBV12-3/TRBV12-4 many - TGTGCCAGCAGTTTATTGGACTCTTTCACAGATACGCAGTATTTT CASSLLDSFTDTQYF
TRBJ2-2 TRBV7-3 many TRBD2 TGTGCCAGCAGCTTACGCGGACTAGCGGACACCGGGGAGCTGTTTTTT CASSLRGLADTGELFF
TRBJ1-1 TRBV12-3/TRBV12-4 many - TGTGCCAGCAGTTTGAGAGGGGTAAACACTGAAGCTTTCTTT CASSLRGVNTEAFF
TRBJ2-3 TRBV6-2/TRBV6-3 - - TGTGCCAGCACAACCAGCGCACCTCTGGCAGATACGCAGTATTTT CASTTSAPLADTQYF
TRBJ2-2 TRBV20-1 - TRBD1 TGCAGTGCTGAAGTACCGGGACAGGCGAACACCGGGGAGCTGTTTTTT CSAEVPGQANTGELFF
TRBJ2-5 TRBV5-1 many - TGCGCCAGCAGCTTGGGTGGGATTCGAGAGACCCAGTACTTC CASSLGGIRETQYF
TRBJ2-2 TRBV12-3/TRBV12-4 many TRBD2 TGTGCCAGCAGCCTAACTAGCGACTTCACCGGGGAGCTGTTTTTT CASSLTSDFTGELFF
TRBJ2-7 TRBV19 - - TGTGCCAGTAGTATTATGGGACAAAGCCACTACGAGCAGTACTTC CASSIMGQSHYEQYF
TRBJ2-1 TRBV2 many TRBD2 TGTGGTACTCGTTCTTTAGTACGCAAACTAGCGGGGAGGAATGAGCAGTTCTTC CGTRSLVRKLAGRNEQFF
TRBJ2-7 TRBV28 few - TGTGCCAGCAGATCTTCGGGGGGCCGCAACGAGCAGTACTTC CASRSSGGRNEQYF
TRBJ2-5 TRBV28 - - TGTGCCAGCAGCCCCTCGAGAACGGGTCTGACCCAGTACTTC CASSPSRTGLTQYF
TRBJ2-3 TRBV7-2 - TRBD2 TGTGCCAGCAGCTTAGTCGGGGGGGCCTCAGATACGCAGTATTTT CASSLVGGASDTQYF
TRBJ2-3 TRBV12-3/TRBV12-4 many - TGTGCCAGCAGGCCACTTCACACAGATACGCAGTATTTT CASRPLHTDTQYF